A single sample gave rise to the 31 T cell receptor beta chains below, sequenced in a study of human T cells and chemical hapten exposure. Time point indicated: patch test 1, 2 weeks after DPC sensitization. As for treatment: therapeutic diphenylcyclopropenone sensitization with weekly scalp DPC. In TCRdb, the RACE reads were re-called with MiXCR into one record per CDR3 protein. The sample yields tens of thousands of distinct CDR3 sequences, more than 30% seen once. The sample here was whole blood, taken in connection with sensitization to the hapten diphenylcyclopropenone (DPC). All receptors come from a man in his forties with alopecia areata. Some clones in this sample may be carry-over from other donors' samples.

This clonotype was recorded a few times. This sequence joins TRBV25-1 and TRBJ2-7; 10 bases align to TRBD1. The V and J ends lost 10 bases and 5 bases, in that order; junction bases with no gene match: 11. The CDR3 has 14 amino acids. Germline loops: CDR1 MGHDK, CDR2 SYGVNS. CDR3 in amino acids: CANTRDRGFHEQYF. CDR3 nucleotides: TGTGCCAATACGAGGGACAGGGGTTTCCACGAGCAGTACTTC.

The genes are TRBV2 and TRBJ2-3; 8 bases fit TRBD1. In germline, CDR1 is SNHLY, CDR2 FYNNEI. Germline trimming cut 2 bases from V and 3 bases from J; bases unmatched to any gene: 7. The CDR3 has 16 residues. CDR3 sequence: CASSERTGGGTDTQYF. The CDR3 bases are TGTGCCAGCAGTGAACGCACAGGGGGTGGGACAGATACGCAGTATTTT.

The chain uses TRBV7-3 and TRBJ1-1; TRBD1 aligns across 7 bases. CDR1 SGHTA and CDR2 FQGTGA come from the germline V gene. The V segment lost 5 bases and the J segment 6 bases; nucleotides outside the gene matches: 6. This CDR3 is built from 13 residues. Written as DNA, the CDR3 is TGTGCCAGCAGCCGACAGGGAATATCTGAAGCTTTCTTT. Translating it yields CASSRQGISEAFF.

This clonotype was recorded only once. The chain uses TRBV6-2 or TRBV6-3 and TRBJ2-7; no clear D. V gave up 8 bases and J gave up 6 bases, with 17 bases separating them. The CDR3 is 13 amino acids. CDR1 and CDR2 from the germline V gene are MNHEY and SVGEGT. The CDR3 DNA follows: TGTGCCAGCCGCCAAACCCTTCCGGGCGAGCAGTACTTC. Translated, it gives CASRQTLPGEQYF.

The chain uses TRBV14 and TRBJ2-5; D remains unclear. The germline V and J ends were trimmed by 5 bases and 1 base, with 11 bases remaining between them. This CDR3 has 14 residues. Germline CDR1 and CDR2: SGHDN and FVKESK. Here the CDR3 reads CASSARIGQETQYF. CDR3 bases: TGTGCCAGCAGCGCCCGGATTGGCCAAGAGACCCAGTACTTC.

This chain uses TRBV3-1 with TRBJ1-1; 10 bases are a match to TRBD1. Per germline, CDR1 LGHDT and CDR2 YNNKEL (reference sequence). CDR3 length: 18 amino acids. The V and J ends lost 0 bases and 0 bases, in that order; junction bases with no gene match: 7. CDR3 sequence: CASSQDRDRGLMNTEAFF. The CDR3 coding sequence is TGTGCCAGCAGCCAAGATAGGGACAGGGGATTGATGAACACTGAAGCTTTCTTT.

V is TRBV2 and J is TRBJ2-1, with D possibly matching TRBD2 (5 bases). CDR1 and CDR2 from the germline V gene are SNHLY and FYNNEI. With 0 bases removed from V and 7 bases from J, the gap between germline ends came to 13 bases. The CDR3 has 15 residues. The CDR3 bases are TGTGCCAGCAGTGAAGCCCCCCAGTCGGGGAATGAGCAGTTCTTC. Translated: CASSEAPQSGNEQFF.

This chain joins TRBV20-1 and TRBJ1-5; possibly TRBD1 for D (5 bases). Trimming pared 3 bases from V and 3 bases from J, leaving 12 bases between. The length of the CDR3 is 14 residues. Germline values: CDR1 DFQATT, CDR2 SNEGSKA (reference sequence). The CDR3 DNA reads TGCAGTGCTAGCCCCCCAGGGCTCAATCAGCCCCAGCATTTT. It yields the protein CSASPPGLNQPQHF.

In this sample, this clonotype turned up a few times. The chain carries TRBV2 and TRBJ2-3; tentatively, D is TRBD1 (6 bases). CDR1 is SNHLY and CDR2 is FYNNEI in the germline V gene. The CDR3 length is 16 residues. V lost 9 bases, J lost 3 bases, and 22 bases lay in between. CDR3: CARDSSTEFGTDTQYF. The DNA for the CDR3 is TGTGCCAGGGACAGTTCAACCGAGTTCGGGACAGATACGCAGTATTTT.

This clonotype was counted once. The chain uses TRBV5-6 and TRBJ2-7; 10 nucleotides match TRBD1. Trimming cost V 2 bases and J 5 bases; bases outside gene matches: 4. The CDR3 runs to 14 residues. Germline lookup yields CDR1 SGHDT and CDR2 YYEEEE. DNA of the CDR3: TGTGCCAGCAGCTTCGGGACAGGGGTCCACGAGCAGTACTTC. Protein product: CASSFGTGVHEQYF.

The chain is built from TRBV6-1 and TRBJ2-3; no reliable D call. This CDR3 region has 14 residues. Germline CDR1 and CDR2: MNHNS and SASEGT. V was pared by 2 bases and J by 1 base, with 7 bases between. The CDR3: CASSEISGTDTQYF. The CDR3 DNA sequence: TGTGCCAGCAGTGAAATCTCAGGCACAGATACGCAGTATTTT.

This clonotype came up many times. The genes are TRBV7-8 and TRBJ1-1, with D possibly TRBD1 on 6 matching bases. Germline V gene sequence: CDR1 SGHVS, CDR2 FQNEAQ. Deletions cut 2 bases from V and 4 bases from J, with 20 bases between. The CDR3 extends over 17 amino acids. CDR3 nucleotide sequence: TGTGCCAGCAGCTTACCCTTGACGGGGGGCAGGGGCACTGAAGCTTTCTTT. Protein sequence: CASSLPLTGGRGTEAFF.

This chain joins TRBV10-2 and TRBJ2-7; D uncertain. The CDR3 totals 16 residues. Between the trimmed V and J ends, which lost 6 bases and 7 bases, there was a span of 25 bases. In germline, CDR1 is WSHSY, CDR2 SAAADI. The CDR3 DNA reads TGCGCCAGCAGCACCCCAGCCCACTTGGGGTGGGGAGAGCAGTACTTC. It yields the protein CASSTPAHLGWGEQYF.

The rearrangement joins TRBV15 to TRBJ2-3; 10 positions agree with TRBD1. Germline CDR1 is LNHNV and CDR2 is YYDKDF (reference sequence). This CDR3 has 20 amino acids. The J segment lost 4 bases and the V segment lost 1 base, leaving 17 bases of the junction unmatched. CDR3 loop: CATSRAISRQGARRPDTQYF. CDR3 DNA: TGTGCCACCAGCAGAGCTATAAGTCGACAGGGGGCGAGAAGGCCAGATACGCAGTATTTT.

This clonotype was picked up one time. The chain couples TRBV6-6 to TRBJ2-3; no definite D call. Germline assignment: CDR1 MNHNY and CDR2 SVGAGI (reference sequence). The CDR3 has 11 residues. V shed 6 bases and J shed 6 bases, with 7 bases lying between them. The CDR3 region is CASSSGDTQYF. In DNA form, the CDR3 reads TGTGCCAGCAGCTCCGGGGATACGCAGTATTTT.

This clonotype was counted a few times. DNA of the CDR3: TGTGCCAGCAGCCAAGATGACAGGGGCTCCTACAATGAGCAGTTCTTC. Translating it yields CASSQDDRGSYNEQFF. This sequence joins TRBV4-2 and TRBJ2-1; TRBD1 matches 8 bases. The CDR3 is made up of 16 amino acids. The germline CDR1 and CDR2 sequences are LGHNA and YNFKEQ. J was trimmed by 0 bases and V by 0 bases; bases with no gene match: 1.

The V and J genes are TRBV20-1 and TRBJ2-7; no definite D call. V was trimmed by 2 bases and J by 6 bases, leaving 11 bases between them. The germline CDR1 and CDR2 sequences are DFQATT and SNEGSKA (reference sequence). This CDR3 comprises 12 residues. This CDR3 reads CSARSYASEQYF. The CDR3 DNA sequence: TGCAGTGCTAGAAGTTACGCCTCCGAGCAGTACTTC.

This clonotype was seen more than once but under ten times. This chain connects TRBV7-3 to TRBJ2-1; no firm D call. Looked up from germline, CDR1 is SGHTA and CDR2 is FQGTGA. Trimming took 2 bases from V and 8 from J, leaving 16 bases between them. The CDR3 sequence is 15 residues long. The CDR3 bases are TGTGCCAGCAGCTTATGGAGCCCGGGCCGCCATGAGCAGTTCTTC. Its translation is CASSLWSPGRHEQFF.

The chain links TRBV12-3 or TRBV12-4 to TRBJ2-3; D is unclear. V was shortened by 3 bases and J by 0 bases, with 7 bases between the two germline ends. The CDR3 runs to 14 residues. In DNA, the CDR3 is TGTGCCAGCAGTTTCGGACCTAGCACAGATACGCAGTATTTT. Amino acids: CASSFGPSTDTQYF.

The CDR3 nucleotides are TGTGCCAGCAGTTTATACGGTGGGGGGAGAGCCGCCGGGGAGCTGTTTTTT. Residues: CASSLYGGGRAAGELFF. V is TRBV27 and J is TRBJ2-2; possible D gene TRBD2, 6 bases. Between the trimmed V and J ends, which lost 1 base and 6 bases, there was a span of 18 bases. The germline V gene encodes CDR1 MNHEY and CDR2 SMNVEV (reference sequence). The CDR3 is 17 amino acids.

This clonotype was seen only a few times. The genes are TRBV20-1 and TRBJ1-2; TRBD1 matches at 7 bases. The CDR3 has 14 amino acids. Losses at the gene ends were 0 bases for V and 4 bases for J; bases not matched to a gene: 5. Per the germline V gene, CDR1 is DFQATT and CDR2 is SNEGSKA (reference sequence). CDR3 sequence reads: CSARDPTGLYGYTF. For the CDR3, the DNA is TGCAGTGCTAGAGATCCGACAGGGCTCTATGGCTACACCTTC.

This clonotype showed up just once. The V call is TRBV19, the J call TRBJ2-1, with 9 bases lining up with TRBD1. Germline-derived CDR1 and CDR2 are LNHDA and SQIVND (reference sequence). With V trimmed by 4 bases and J by 8 bases, 9 bases remained unmatched. The CDR3 length is 15 residues. The CDR3 loop reads CASSKGTGRWDEQFF. The DNA for the CDR3 is TGTGCCAGTAGTAAAGGGACAGGGAGGTGGGATGAGCAGTTCTTC.

The chain recombines TRBV28 with TRBJ2-2; maybe TRBD1 (5 bases). The CDR3 spans 15 residues. The germline V and J ends were trimmed by 5 bases and 2 bases, with 12 bases remaining between them. Germline V gene sequence: CDR1 MDHEN, CDR2 SYDVKM. The CDR3 coding sequence is TGTGCCAGCAGTCTCCCTAGGGGAAACACCGGGGAGCTGTTTTTT. It encodes CASSLPRGNTGELFF.

CDR3 loop: CSARTAQSGANVLTF. CDR3 nucleotide sequence: TGCAGTGCACGGACAGCCCAATCTGGGGCCAACGTCCTGACTTTC. The V call is TRBV20-1, the J call TRBJ2-6; D may be TRBD1 (6 bases). Germline-derived CDR1 and CDR2 are DFQATT and SNEGSKA (reference sequence). CDR3 length: 15 residues. The V and J ends lost 6 bases and 1 base respectively, with 13 bases between them.

The rearrangement links TRBV7-9 to TRBJ2-1; TRBD1 is a possible D gene (5 bases). Germline lookup yields CDR1 SEHNR and CDR2 FQNEAQ (reference sequence). This CDR3 has 18 residues. Trimming removed 1 base from V and 4 bases from J, with 20 bases in between. CDR3 sequence: CASSLEPFFPRQYNEQFF. CDR3 DNA sequence: TGTGCCAGCAGCTTAGAGCCCTTTTTTCCGCGACAGTACAATGAGCAGTTCTTC.

J is TRBJ2-5 and V is TRBV28, with D possibly matching TRBD2 (5 bases). The CDR3 has 13 amino acids. Germline V gene data show CDR1 as MDHEN and CDR2 as SYDVKM. Trimming took 5 bases from V and 9 from J, leaving 16 bases between them. The DNA for the CDR3 is TGTGCCAGCAGTCCCGGGCCCCAGGAGGCCCAGTACTTC. It specifies CASSPGPQEAQYF.

CDR3: CSVSTGGAGEAFF. CDR3 sequence (DNA): TGCAGCGTTTCCACAGGGGGCGCAGGTGAAGCTTTCTTT. This chain uses TRBV29-1 with TRBJ1-1; 9 nucleotides agree with TRBD1. The CDR3 consists of 13 residues. Germline V gene lookup returns CDR1 SQVTM and CDR2 ANQGSEA. The J segment lost 7 bases and the V segment lost 5 bases, leaving 8 bases of the junction unmatched.

DNA of the CDR3: TGTGCCAGCAGCCAGACCGGACAGGGCACATACGAGCAGTACTTC. Its protein product is CASSQTGQGTYEQYF. The chain employs TRBV14 and TRBJ2-7; TRBD1 matches 8 bases. The CDR3 runs 15 residues. CDR1 is SGHDN, CDR2 FVKESK, per germline. The V segment lost 3 bases and the J segment 4 bases; nucleotides outside the gene matches: 8.

The V gene is TRBV7-9, the J gene TRBJ2-1; D is unclear. CDR1 SEHNR and CDR2 FQNEAQ come from the germline V gene (reference sequence). The CDR3 loop spans 13 amino acids. The V and J ends lost 0 bases and 8 bases respectively, with 8 bases between them. CDR3 region: CASSLAGVDEQFF. The DNA of the CDR3 is TGTGCCAGCAGCTTAGCTGGGGTTGATGAGCAGTTCTTC.

This clonotype occurred a few times. The CDR3 DNA reads TGTGCCAGCAGCTTGTCGGGTGAGCAGTTCTTC. Translated, it gives CASSLSGEQFF. J is TRBJ2-1 and V is TRBV5-6; D gene uncertain. The length of the CDR3 is 11 residues. The germline CDR1 and CDR2 sequences are SGHDT and YYEEEE. V was shortened by 1 base and J by 9 bases, with 5 bases between the two germline ends.

The V and J genes are TRBV28 and TRBJ1-5; no clear D. This CDR3 is built from 11 residues. The germline V and J ends were trimmed by 5 bases and 5 bases, with 4 bases remaining between them. Germline V gives CDR1 MDHEN, CDR2 SYDVKM. CDR3 sequence: CASSQYQPQHF. Written as DNA, the CDR3 is TGTGCCAGCAGTCAATATCAGCCCCAGCATTTT.